This T cell receptor beta chain was sequenced in a study of low-dose radiotherapy and immunotherapy resistance in tumors. Turning to the study itself: It was 1 Gy per fraction every two weeks that Cohort 2 received, adding up to 13 Gy over 26 weeks. The study gave patients oral aspirin 300 mg daily for four cycles from cycle 1 day 1.

Time point of the sample: before trial treatment. The donors' treatment consisted of nivolumab, ipilimumab, aspirin, low-dose cyclophosphamide and low-dose radiotherapy. Alpha- and beta-chain coverage of first-strand cDNA came from TRAV- and TRBV-specific primers. The PCR that amplified TCRs ran for 15 to 25 cycles, relying on a constant-region primer and a V-primer adapter. TCRdb reprocessed the reads via MiXCR and lists one record per CDR3 protein. The sample contains more than 50,000 distinct CDR3 sequences, about 25% of which appear only once. This clonotype was seen many times. Source: PBMCs, taken before treatment. The TCR sequence derives from a male donor with rectosigmoid adenocarcinoma.

The CDR3 loop reads CASSFSTSSGRQDEQFF. In nucleotides, the CDR3 is TGTGCCAGCAGTTTCAGCACATCTAGCGGGAGACAGGATGAGCAGTTCTTC. J is TRBJ2-1 and V is TRBV28; 10 nucleotides agree with TRBD2. Per the germline V gene, CDR1 is MDHEN and CDR2 is SYDVKM. Trimming cost V 3 bases and J 8 bases; bases outside gene matches: 13. The CDR3 loop spans 17 amino acids.